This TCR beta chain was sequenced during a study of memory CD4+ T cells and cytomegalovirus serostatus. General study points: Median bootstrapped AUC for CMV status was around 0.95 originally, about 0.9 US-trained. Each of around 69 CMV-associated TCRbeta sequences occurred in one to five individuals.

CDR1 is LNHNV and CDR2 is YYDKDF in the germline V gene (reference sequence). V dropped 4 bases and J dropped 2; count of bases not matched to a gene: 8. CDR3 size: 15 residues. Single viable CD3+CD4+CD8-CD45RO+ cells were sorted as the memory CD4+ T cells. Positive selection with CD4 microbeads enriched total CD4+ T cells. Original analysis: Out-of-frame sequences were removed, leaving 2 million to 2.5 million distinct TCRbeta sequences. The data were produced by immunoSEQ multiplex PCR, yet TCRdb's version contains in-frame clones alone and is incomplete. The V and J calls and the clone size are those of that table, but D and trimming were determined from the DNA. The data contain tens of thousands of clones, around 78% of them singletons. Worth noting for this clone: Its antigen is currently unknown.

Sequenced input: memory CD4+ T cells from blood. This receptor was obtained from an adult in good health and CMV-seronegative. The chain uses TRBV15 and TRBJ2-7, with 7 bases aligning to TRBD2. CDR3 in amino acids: CATSTFASGTYEQYF. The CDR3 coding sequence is TGTGCCACCAGCACCTTTGCTAGCGGAACCTACGAGCAGTACTTC.